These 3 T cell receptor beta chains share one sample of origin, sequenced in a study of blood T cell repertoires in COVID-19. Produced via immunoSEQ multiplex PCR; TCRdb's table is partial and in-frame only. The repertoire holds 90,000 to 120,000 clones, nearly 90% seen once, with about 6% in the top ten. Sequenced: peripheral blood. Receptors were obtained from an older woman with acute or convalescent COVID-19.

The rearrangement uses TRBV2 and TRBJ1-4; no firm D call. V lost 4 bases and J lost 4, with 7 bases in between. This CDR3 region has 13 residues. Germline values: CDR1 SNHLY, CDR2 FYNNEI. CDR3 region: CASSGGYNEKLFF. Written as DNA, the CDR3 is TGTGCCAGCAGTGGAGGGTATAATGAAAAACTGTTTTTT.

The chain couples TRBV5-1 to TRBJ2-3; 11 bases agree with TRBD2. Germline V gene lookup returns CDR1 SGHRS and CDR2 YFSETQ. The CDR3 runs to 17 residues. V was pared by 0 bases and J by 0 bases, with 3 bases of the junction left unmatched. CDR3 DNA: TGCGCCAGCAGCTTGGGTAGGACTAGCGGGAGCACAGATACGCAGTATTTT. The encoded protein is CASSLGRTSGSTDTQYF. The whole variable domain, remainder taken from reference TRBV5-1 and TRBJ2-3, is KAGVTQTPRYLIKTRGQQVTLSCSPISGHRSVSWYQQTPGQGLQFLFEYFSETQRNKGNFPGRFSGRQFSNSRSEMNVSTLELGDSALYLCASSLGRTSGSTDTQYFGPGTRLTVL.

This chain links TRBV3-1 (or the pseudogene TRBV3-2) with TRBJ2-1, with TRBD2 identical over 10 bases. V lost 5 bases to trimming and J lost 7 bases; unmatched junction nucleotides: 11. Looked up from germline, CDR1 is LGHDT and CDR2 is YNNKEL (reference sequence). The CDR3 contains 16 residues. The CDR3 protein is CASSELGAGGRNEQFF. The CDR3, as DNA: TGTGCCAGCAGCGAACTCGGAGCGGGAGGGCGAAATGAGCAGTTCTTC.